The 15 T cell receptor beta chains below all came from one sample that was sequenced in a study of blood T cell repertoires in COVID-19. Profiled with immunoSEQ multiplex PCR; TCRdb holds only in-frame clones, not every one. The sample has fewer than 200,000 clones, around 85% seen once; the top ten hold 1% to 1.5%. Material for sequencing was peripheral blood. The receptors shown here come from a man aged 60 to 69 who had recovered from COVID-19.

The CDR3 nucleotides read TGTGCCAGCTCACCCTACGTCCCGGGACAGGGGGCGTACACTGAAGCTTTCTTT. It encodes CASSPYVPGQGAYTEAFF. The chain employs TRBV18 and TRBJ1-1; 12 nucleotides line up with TRBD1. Unmatched junction bases numbered 11, after V lost 3 bases and J lost 3 bases. Germline V gene sequence: CDR1 KGHSH, CDR2 LQKENI. The CDR3 runs to 18 residues.

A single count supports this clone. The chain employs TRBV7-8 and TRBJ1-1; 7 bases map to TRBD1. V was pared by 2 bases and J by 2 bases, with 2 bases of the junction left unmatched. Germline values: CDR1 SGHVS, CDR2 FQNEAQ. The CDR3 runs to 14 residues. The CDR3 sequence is CASSLRDRNTEAFF. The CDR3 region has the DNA TGTGCCAGCAGCTTACGGGACAGAAACACTGAAGCTTTCTTT.

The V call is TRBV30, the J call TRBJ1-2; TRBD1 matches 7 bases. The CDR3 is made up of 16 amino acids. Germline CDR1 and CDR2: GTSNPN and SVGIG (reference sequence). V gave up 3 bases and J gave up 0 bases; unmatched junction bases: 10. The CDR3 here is CAWRGRGLPANYGYTF. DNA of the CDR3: TGTGCCTGGAGAGGCAGGGGGTTACCAGCTAACTATGGCTACACCTTC.

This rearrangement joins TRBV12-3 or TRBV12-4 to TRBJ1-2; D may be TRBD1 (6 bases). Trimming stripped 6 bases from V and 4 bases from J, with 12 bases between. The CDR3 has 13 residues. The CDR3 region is CASSKGQSYGYTF. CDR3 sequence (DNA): TGTGCCAGCAGCAAGGGACAATCCTATGGCTACACCTTC.

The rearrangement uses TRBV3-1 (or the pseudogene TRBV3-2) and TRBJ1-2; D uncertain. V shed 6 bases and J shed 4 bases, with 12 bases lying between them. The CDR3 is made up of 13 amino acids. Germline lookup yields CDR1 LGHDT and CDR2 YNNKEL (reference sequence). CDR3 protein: CASSLPAVYGYTF. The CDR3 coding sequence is TGTGCCAGCAGTCTGCCCGCGGTCTATGGCTACACCTTC.

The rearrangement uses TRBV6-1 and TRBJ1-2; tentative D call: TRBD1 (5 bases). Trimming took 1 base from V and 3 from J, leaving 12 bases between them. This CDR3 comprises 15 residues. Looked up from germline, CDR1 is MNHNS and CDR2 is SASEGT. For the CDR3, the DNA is TGTGCCAGCAGTGAAGTGGGGGGGGAGGACTATGGCTACACCTTC. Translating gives CASSEVGGEDYGYTF.

The CDR3 coding sequence is TGTGCCAGCAGTGAATCAAGGGGGTCTGGCAATCAGCCCCAGCATTTT. It codes for CASSESRGSGNQPQHF. The chain uses TRBV6-1 and TRBJ1-5; perhaps TRBD1 as D (6 bases). Germline V gives CDR1 MNHNS, CDR2 SASEGT. The CDR3 is 16 residues long. V gave up 2 bases and J gave up 2 bases, with 13 bases separating them.

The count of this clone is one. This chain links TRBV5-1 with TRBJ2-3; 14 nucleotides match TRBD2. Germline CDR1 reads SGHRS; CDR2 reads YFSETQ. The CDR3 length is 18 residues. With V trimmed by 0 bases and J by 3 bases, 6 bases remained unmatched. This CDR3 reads CASSLGLAGGPRTDTQYF. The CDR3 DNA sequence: TGCGCCAGCAGCTTGGGACTAGCGGGGGGGCCGCGGACAGATACGCAGTATTTT.

The CDR3 sequence: CASSHSAGNTEAFF. Written as DNA, the CDR3 is TGCGCCAGCAGTCACTCTGCAGGAAACACTGAAGCTTTCTTT. The rearrangement links TRBV4-3 to TRBJ1-1; D call uncertain. The CDR3 spans 14 residues. V lost 6 bases and J 2 bases, leaving 13 bases between the germline ends. CDR1 LGHNA and CDR2 YSLEER come from the germline V gene.

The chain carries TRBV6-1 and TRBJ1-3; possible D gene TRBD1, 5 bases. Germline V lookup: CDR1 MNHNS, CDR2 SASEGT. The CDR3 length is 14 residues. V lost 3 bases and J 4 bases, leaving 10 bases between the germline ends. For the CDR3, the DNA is TGTGCCAGCAGTGATAGGACACAAGGAAACACCATATATTTT. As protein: CASSDRTQGNTIYF.

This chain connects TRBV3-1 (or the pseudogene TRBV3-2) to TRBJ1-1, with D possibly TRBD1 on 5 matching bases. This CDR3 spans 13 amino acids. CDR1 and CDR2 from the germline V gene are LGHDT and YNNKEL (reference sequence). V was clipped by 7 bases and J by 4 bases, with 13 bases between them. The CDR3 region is CASIRDRGTEAFF. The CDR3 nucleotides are TGTGCCAGCATCCGCGATAGGGGCACTGAAGCTTTCTTT.

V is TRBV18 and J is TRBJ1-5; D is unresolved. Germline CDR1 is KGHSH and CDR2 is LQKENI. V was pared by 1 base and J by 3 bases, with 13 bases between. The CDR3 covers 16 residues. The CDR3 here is CASSPRIYGINQPQHF. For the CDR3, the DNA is TGTGCCAGCTCACCACGAATATACGGGATCAATCAGCCCCAGCATTTT.

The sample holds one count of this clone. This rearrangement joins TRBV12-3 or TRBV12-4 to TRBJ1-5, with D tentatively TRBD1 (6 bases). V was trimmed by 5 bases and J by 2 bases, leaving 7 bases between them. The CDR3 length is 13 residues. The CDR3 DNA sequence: TGTGCCAGCAGTCGACAGGGCAATCAGCCCCAGCATTTT. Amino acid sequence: CASSRQGNQPQHF.

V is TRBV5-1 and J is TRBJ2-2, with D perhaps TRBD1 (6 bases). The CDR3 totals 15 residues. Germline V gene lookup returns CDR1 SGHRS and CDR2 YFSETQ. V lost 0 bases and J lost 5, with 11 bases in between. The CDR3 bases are TGCGCCAGCAGCTTGGAAGGGGGAAGGACCGGGGAGCTGTTTTTT. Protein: CASSLEGGRTGELFF. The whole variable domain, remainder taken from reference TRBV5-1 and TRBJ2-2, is KAGVTQTPRYLIKTRGQQVTLSCSPISGHRSVSWYQQTPGQGLQFLFEYFSETQRNKGNFPGRFSGRQFSNSRSEMNVSTLELGDSALYLCASSLEGGRTGELFFGEGSRLTVL.

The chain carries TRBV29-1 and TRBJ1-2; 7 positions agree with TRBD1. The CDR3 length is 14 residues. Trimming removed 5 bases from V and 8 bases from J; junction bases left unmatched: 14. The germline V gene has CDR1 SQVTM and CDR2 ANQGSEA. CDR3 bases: TGCAGCGTTAACCCATCCAGGGGGACGGGCGGCTACACCTTC. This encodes CSVNPSRGTGGYTF.